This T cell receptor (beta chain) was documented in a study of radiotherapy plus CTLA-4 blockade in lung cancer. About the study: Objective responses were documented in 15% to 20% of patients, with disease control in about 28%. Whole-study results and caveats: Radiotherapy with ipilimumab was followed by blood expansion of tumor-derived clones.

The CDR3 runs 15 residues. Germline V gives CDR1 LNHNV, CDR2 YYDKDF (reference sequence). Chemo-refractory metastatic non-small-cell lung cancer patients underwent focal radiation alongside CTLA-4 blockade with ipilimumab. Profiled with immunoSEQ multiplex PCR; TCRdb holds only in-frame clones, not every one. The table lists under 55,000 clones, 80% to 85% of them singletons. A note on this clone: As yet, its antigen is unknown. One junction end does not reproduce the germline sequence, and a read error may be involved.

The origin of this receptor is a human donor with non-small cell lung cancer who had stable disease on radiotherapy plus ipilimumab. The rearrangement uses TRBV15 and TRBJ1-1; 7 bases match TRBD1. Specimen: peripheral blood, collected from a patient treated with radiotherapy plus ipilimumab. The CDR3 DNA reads TGTGCCACCGGCAGCAGGGGACAGATGAACACTGAAGCTTTCTTT. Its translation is CATGSRGQMNTEAFF.